The clone carrying this TCR beta chain appeared a few times. CDR1 and CDR2 from the germline V gene are SGHTA and FQGNSA. J gave up 7 bases and V 5 bases, and 8 bases lay outside the gene matches. The CDR3 totals 15 residues. TCRdb re-called the 5' RACE reads with MiXCR, one entry per CDR3 protein. The sample carries 60,000 to 75,000 distinct CDR3 sequences, around 17% recorded once. This record belongs to a study of HIV-infected patients and healthy controls. The material sequenced was CD4+ T cells from blood. V and J are TRBV7-2 and TRBJ1-4; TRBD1 aligns across 9 bases. This clonotype originated in a human donor in good health. CDR3: CASSAYRGRFEKLFF. Written as DNA, the CDR3 is TGTGCCAGCAGCGCATACAGGGGGCGGTTTGAAAAACTGTTTTTT.